The T cell receptor beta chain described here comes from a study of blood T cell repertoires in COVID-19. V gave up 5 bases and J gave up 10 bases, with 18 bases separating them. Germline loops: CDR1 MRHNA, CDR2 SNTAGT. CDR3 length: 14 amino acids. Generated by immunoSEQ multiplex PCR, the TCRdb table keeps only in-frame clones and is missing some. The sample holds about 400,000 clones, about 90% seen once. This TCR was recovered from a middle-aged man with acute or convalescent COVID-19. The chain recombines TRBV6-4 with TRBJ2-1; TRBD1 might be the D (5 bases). The sequencing input was peripheral blood. The chain's CDR3 is CASSSNQGFGEQFF. CDR3 nucleotide sequence: TGTGCCAGCAGTTCCAACCAGGGCTTTGGGGAGCAGTTCTTC.